The clone carrying this T cell receptor (beta chain) is medium-sized by share. Each CDR3 protein gets one entry after TCRdb re-called the 5' RACE reads with MiXCR. The table includes about 14,000 distinct CDR3 sequences, roughly a fifth detected once. These data originate in a study of T-cell memory formation after mild COVID-19. Trimming took 2 bases from V and 1 from J; bases not matched to a gene: 5. Per the germline V gene, CDR1 is SGHRS and CDR2 is YFSETQ. This CDR3 has 17 amino acids. The chain is built from TRBV5-1 and TRBJ2-3; TRBD2 aligns across 12 bases. This receptor was taken from an adult woman who had mild COVID-19 (a few samples of this study predate the infection). Cell type and time point are not known. Sequencing used PBMCs or a T cell subset sorted from them (not recorded which). CDR3 in DNA: TGCGCCAGCAGCTTCCCCCTAGCGGGGGGGGGCACAGATACGCAGTATTTT. Amino acids: CASSFPLAGGGTDTQYF. The full variable domain, its missing parts supplied by reference TRBV5-1 and TRBJ2-3, is KAGVTQTPRYLIKTRGQQVTLSCSPISGHRSVSWYQQTPGQGLQFLFEYFSETQRNKGNFPGRFSGRQFSNSRSEMNVSTLELGDSALYLCASSFPLAGGGTDTQYFGPGTRLTVL.